This T cell receptor beta chain was identified during a study of shared clonotypes between healthy human individuals. Across the whole study: The cohort comprised a couple of women and a few men. Their ages spanned 18 to 49 years. Notes on the study in general: Approximately 4.6% of naive CD4 clonotypes were common to a handful of donors.

Sequencing used immunoSEQ multiplex PCR; TCRdb keeps in-frame clones, though not all of them. The profile shows over 75,000 clones, 60% to 75% of them singletons. Donation came from healthy HIV-negative adults that had no recent acute infections or vaccinations. In this sample, this clone turned up a few times. Its matching antigen is unknown. Germline CDR1 reads MNHEY; CDR2 reads SMNVEV (reference sequence). CDR3 length: 17 residues. Unmatched junction bases numbered 15, after V lost 5 bases and J lost 5 bases. The chain recombines TRBV27 with TRBJ1-2; 9 bases agree with TRBD1. This TCR was sampled from a man under 40 in good health. Material for sequencing was memory CD8+ T cells sorted from blood. The subset is: CD45RO+ cells pooled with CCR7-negative TemRA cells. In DNA, the CDR3 is TGTGCCAGCAGTACCGTAAGGGGAAAACAGGGGGCTTATGGCTACACCTTC. Translated: CASSTVRGKQGAYGYTF.